One T cell receptor (beta chain) is described in this entry. Grouping used clinical history reported by participants in a survey and questionnaire. CDR3 length: 15 residues. Germline assignment: CDR1 LNHDA and CDR2 SQIVND (reference sequence). V lost 5 bases to trimming and J lost 4 bases, with 17 bases between them. In the authors' methods: Amplifying reference gene primers gave estimates of nucleated cell counts. The repertoire was sequenced with immunoSEQ multiplex PCR; TCRdb's copy has only in-frame clones and lacks some. That table gives V, J and clone size, and the DNA gave D and trimming. The sample lists some 330,000 clones, around 86% seen once, with roughly 5.1% in the top ten. This entry belongs to a study of blood T cell repertoires in COVID-19. Study at large: Spain, Italy and the United States supplied samples that represented acute and convalescent COVID-19. The cDNA or gDNA used as material had been derived from T cells, B-cell-depleted T cells, or PBMCs.

V usage is TRBV19 and J usage is TRBJ1-2, with D possibly TRBD1 on 5 matching bases. The TCR was taken from a woman between 45 and 60 years old who had recovered from COVID-19. The sample taken for sequencing was PBMCs or T cells enriched from blood (not recorded which). The CDR3 loop reads CASSQSGGAIYGYTF. The CDR3 DNA follows: TGTGCCAGTAGTCAATCGGGAGGGGCCATCTATGGCTACACCTTC.